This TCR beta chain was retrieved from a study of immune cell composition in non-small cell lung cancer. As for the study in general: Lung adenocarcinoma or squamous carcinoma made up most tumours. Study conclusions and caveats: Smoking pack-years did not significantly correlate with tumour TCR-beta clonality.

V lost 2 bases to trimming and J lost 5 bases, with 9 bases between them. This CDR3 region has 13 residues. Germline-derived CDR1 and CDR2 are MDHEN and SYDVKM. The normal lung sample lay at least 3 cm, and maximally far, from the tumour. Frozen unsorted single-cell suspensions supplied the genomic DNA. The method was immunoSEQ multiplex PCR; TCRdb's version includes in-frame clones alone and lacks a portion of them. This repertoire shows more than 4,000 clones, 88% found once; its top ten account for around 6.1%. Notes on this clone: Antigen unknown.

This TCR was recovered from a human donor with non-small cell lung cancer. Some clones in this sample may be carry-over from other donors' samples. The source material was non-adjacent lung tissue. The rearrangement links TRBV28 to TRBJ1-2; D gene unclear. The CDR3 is CASSLDSDYGYTF. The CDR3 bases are TGTGCCAGCAGTTTAGACTCCGATTATGGCTACACCTTC.